The entry below gives a single T cell receptor (beta chain) sequence along with its context. The antigen is undetermined. The data belong to a study of CD8 T cells in Susac syndrome. Study summary: The sequenced Susac syndrome patients included more than five who had clinically active disease and roughly 8 who were in remission. Patients with Susac syndrome were therapy-naive, taking corticosteroids, with some also receiving intravenous immunoglobulin, or taking intravenous immunoglobulin alone at the time their blood was drawn.

Reverse transcription of roughly 0.5 to 1 ug RNA was performed with random hexamers. Multiplex immunoSEQ PCR targeted 54 Vbeta and 13 Jbeta TCR beta segments. TCRdb reanalysed the immunoSEQ multiplex PCR reads using MiXCR and keeps one entry per CDR3 protein. The data contain some 180,000 distinct CDR3 sequences, around 94% of them singletons. Study observations and caveats: The CD4+ T cell repertoires from Susac syndrome exhibited no clonal expansion.

This clonotype was obtained from a human donor with Susac syndrome. Sequencing was carried out using CD4+ T cells from PBMCs.

CDR3 sequence: CSAAGTGYNEQFF. As DNA, the CDR3 is TGCAGCGCCGCCGGGACAGGGTACAATGAGCAGTTCTTC. J is TRBJ2-1 and V is TRBV29-1, with 9 nucleotides matching TRBD1. This CDR3 spans 13 amino acids. Trimming cost V 7 bases and J 4 bases; bases outside gene matches: 5. Germline V CDR1 and CDR2: SQVTM, ANQGSEA.